The 30 T cell receptor beta chains in this list originate from one sample, sequenced in a study of blood T cell repertoires in COVID-19. Generated by immunoSEQ multiplex PCR, the TCRdb table keeps only in-frame clones and is missing some. The repertoire includes some 150,000 clones, over 75% of them detected once, and approximately 0.8% sits in the top ten. The sequenced material came from PBMCs or T cells enriched from blood (not recorded which). Every receptor here comes from a woman aged 18-30 years who had recovered from COVID-19.

The chain joins TRBV27 to TRBJ1-1, with a weak D call TRBD1 (5 bases). Germline V CDR1 and CDR2: MNHEY, SMNVEV (reference sequence). Trimming cost V 6 bases and J 2 bases, with 16 bases left between them. The CDR3 length is 15 residues. In DNA form, the CDR3 reads TGTGCCAGCAGCCCTAGGAGCAGGGCTAACACTGAAGCTTTCTTT. This translates into CASSPRSRANTEAFF.

The rearrangement uses TRBV4-1 and TRBJ1-4; D is possibly TRBD1 (5 bases). The CDR3 is 14 residues long. CDR1 MGHRA and CDR2 YSYEKL come from the germline V gene. Trimming stripped 5 bases from V and 8 bases from J, with 15 bases between. The CDR3 region is CASSSVRVGEKLFF. CDR3 DNA sequence: TGCGCCAGCAGCTCTGTCAGGGTAGGCGAAAAACTGTTTTTT.

The rearrangement links TRBV11-2 to TRBJ2-7, with D perhaps matching TRBD2 (6 bases). Germline V gene data show CDR1 as SGHAT and CDR2 as FQNNGV. V lost 5 bases to trimming and J lost 2 bases, with 16 bases between them. This CDR3 is 15 amino acids long. The CDR3 here is CASSPKLAWAYEQYF. CDR3 bases: TGTGCCAGCAGCCCCAAACTAGCTTGGGCCTACGAGCAGTACTTC.

The V gene is TRBV6-5, the J gene TRBJ1-5; TRBD1 agrees at 8 bases. This CDR3 region has 13 residues. The V segment lost 8 bases and the J segment 7 bases; nucleotides outside the gene matches: 7. Per germline, CDR1 MNHEY and CDR2 SVGAGI. The DNA for the CDR3 is TGTGCCAGCGGGGACAGGAGGGGCCAGCCCCAGCATTTT. This translates into CASGDRRGQPQHF.

About this clone: The sample carries other DNA sequences with the same CDR3. This rearrangement joins TRBV7-9 to TRBJ2-7; no definite D call. Germline loops: CDR1 SEHNR, CDR2 FQNEAQ (reference sequence). The CDR3 is made up of 11 amino acids. Trimming removed 5 bases at V and 5 bases at J, with 7 bases between. As DNA, the CDR3 is TGTGCCAGCAGCCTATCCCACGAGCAGTACTTC. Translated, it gives CASSLSHEQYF.

The chain combines TRBV28 with TRBJ2-1; TRBD1 matches 10 bases. The CDR3 contains 17 residues. Germline lookup yields CDR1 MDHEN and CDR2 SYDVKM. After removal of 4 bases from V and 2 bases from J, the junction contained 8 bases not matched to a gene. The CDR3 DNA sequence: TGTGCCAGCAGTTCCCCAGACAGGGGGCGGACCTACAATGAGCAGTTCTTC. Protein: CASSSPDRGRTYNEQFF.

The chain couples TRBV19 to TRBJ2-2, with a possible D match to TRBD1 (5 bases). There are 16 residues in the CDR3. V was cut by 3 bases and J by 0 bases, with 11 bases left in between. Germline V lookup: CDR1 LNHDA, CDR2 SQIVND (reference sequence). The CDR3 is CASSMLGAANTGELFF. The CDR3 coding sequence is TGTGCCAGTAGTATGCTAGGGGCCGCGAACACCGGGGAGCTGTTTTTT.

The chain combines TRBV18 with TRBJ1-4; 9 bases fit TRBD1. Germline-derived CDR1 and CDR2 are KGHSH and LQKENI. V gave up 4 bases and J gave up 5 bases; unmatched junction bases: 2. The CDR3 has 14 residues. CDR3 residues: CASSLGTGNEKLFF. Here the CDR3 DNA reads TGTGCCAGCTCACTTGGGACAGGGAATGAAAAACTGTTTTTT.

Concerning this clone itself: Additional DNA sequences in this sample encode the identical CDR3. The V call is TRBV27, the J call TRBJ2-1; 13 bases agree with TRBD2. Per the germline V gene, CDR1 is MNHEY and CDR2 is SMNVEV (reference sequence). The CDR3 is made up of 16 amino acids. With 5 bases clipped from V and 2 bases from J, the junction kept 3 bases outside the gene matches. The CDR3 loop is CASSPGTSGTYNEQFF. In DNA form, the CDR3 reads TGTGCCAGCAGTCCGGGGACTAGCGGGACCTACAATGAGCAGTTCTTC.

The chain employs TRBV5-4 and TRBJ2-3; 15 positions match TRBD2. CDR1 SGHNT and CDR2 YYREEE come from the germline V gene (reference sequence). There are 17 residues in the CDR3. V shed 4 bases, J shed 6 bases, and the junction held 9 bases outside the gene matches. The CDR3 nucleotides read TGTGCCAGCAGCCCTGGGACTAGCGGGAGGATGGGGGATACGCAGTATTTT. Translating it yields CASSPGTSGRMGDTQYF.

This chain connects TRBV9 to TRBJ1-2; no firm D call. Trimming removed 0 bases from V and 4 bases from J, with 10 bases in between. Germline V lookup: CDR1 SGDLS, CDR2 YYNGEE. CDR3 size: 14 residues. The DNA for the CDR3 is TGTGCCAGCAGCGTAGGGCCCCAGGCCTATGGCTACACCTTC. Translated, it gives CASSVGPQAYGYTF.

The V gene is TRBV12-5, the J gene TRBJ1-5, with D possibly matching TRBD1 (6 bases). The V end was cut by 6 bases, the J end by 1 base, with 19 bases between. There are 17 residues in the CDR3. CDR1 is LGHNT and CDR2 is FRNRAP in the germline V gene. The CDR3 nucleotides read TGTGCTAGTGGAACTCCTCCACAGGGTTTAAGCAATCAGCCCCAGCATTTT. It specifies CASGTPPQGLSNQPQHF.

The CDR3 sequence is CASSRGQDFSGNTIYF. The CDR3 coding sequence is TGCGCCAGCAGCCGGGGACAGGACTTCTCTGGAAACACCATATATTTT. This chain joins TRBV5-1 and TRBJ1-3; 8 nucleotides align to TRBD1. CDR3 length: 16 residues. Germline assignment: CDR1 SGHRS and CDR2 YFSETQ. The trim removed 4 bases at V and 0 bases at J, leaving 6 bases unmatched.

DNA for the CDR3: TGTGCCAGCAGTTCAAGGGGGCGTGGAAACACCATATATTTT. Protein sequence: CASSSRGRGNTIYF. The V gene is TRBV28, the J gene TRBJ1-3; TRBD1 agrees at 7 bases. V shed 4 bases and J 3 bases; nucleotides not matched to a gene: 3. Per the germline V gene, CDR1 is MDHEN and CDR2 is SYDVKM. The CDR3 runs 14 residues. The complete variable domain, with remaining parts taken from reference TRBV28 and TRBJ1-3, reads DVKVTQSSRYLVKRTGEKVFLECVQDMDHENMFWYRQDPGLGLRLIYFSYDVKMKEKGDIPEGYSVSREKKERFSLILESASTNQTSMYLCASSSRGRGNTIYFGEGSWLTVV.

CDR3 protein: CASSFERGGNTIYF. The CDR3, as DNA: TGTGCCAGCAGCTTTGAAAGGGGTGGAAACACCATATATTTT. V and J are TRBV7-2 and TRBJ1-3; D possibly corresponds to TRBD1 (5 bases). Germline loops: CDR1 SGHTA, CDR2 FQGNSA. Deletions cut 3 bases from V and 3 bases from J, with 9 bases between. The CDR3 is 14 amino acids.

J is TRBJ2-7 and V is TRBV2; tentatively, D is TRBD1 (5 bases). The CDR3 covers 13 residues. Trimming shortened V by 5 bases and J by 7 bases, and 15 bases separated the two germline ends. Germline CDR1 reads SNHLY; CDR2 reads FYNNEI. The CDR3 nucleotides are TGTGCCAGCAGTCGGACCCAGGGCTGGGAGCAGTACTTC. Its protein is CASSRTQGWEQYF.

The chain couples TRBV5-1 to TRBJ1-3; 7 bases align to TRBD1. The CDR3 consists of 17 residues. V gave up 4 bases and J gave up 2 bases; unmatched junction bases: 12. Germline CDR1 reads SGHRS; CDR2 reads YFSETQ. CDR3 DNA sequence: TGCGCCAGCAGCCGCAACTACCGGACAGGCCCTGGAAACACCATATATTTT. Its protein is CASSRNYRTGPGNTIYF.

The rearrangement uses TRBV2 and TRBJ2-5; 11 bases fit TRBD2. The V gene end was trimmed by 5 bases and the J gene end by 2 bases; junction bases not matched to a gene: 4. This CDR3 spans 15 amino acids. Germline V gives CDR1 SNHLY, CDR2 FYNNEI. The CDR3 spells CASSQTSGTQETQYF. The CDR3 nucleotides read TGTGCCAGCAGTCAGACTAGCGGGACACAAGAGACCCAGTACTTC.

This rearrangement joins TRBV5-8 to TRBJ1-2, with 7 bases aligning to TRBD1. The V gene end was trimmed by 4 bases and the J gene end by 3 bases; junction bases not matched to a gene: 6. The CDR3 has 14 amino acids. The V gene's germline CDR1 is SGHTS and CDR2 YDEGEE. CDR3 nucleotide sequence: TGTGCCAGCAGCCCCTTAGACAGGGACTATGGCTACACCTTC. Amino acids: CASSPLDRDYGYTF.

The V call is TRBV6-1, the J call TRBJ1-5; D is perhaps TRBD1 (5 bases). There are 16 residues in the CDR3. CDR1 is MNHNS, CDR2 SASEGT, per germline. V gave up 3 bases and J gave up 3 bases, with 15 bases separating them. CDR3 sequence (DNA): TGTGCCAGCAGTGATGGGGCAGGGCGTAACAATCAGCCCCAGCATTTT. Its translation is CASSDGAGRNNQPQHF.

The chain links TRBV3-1 (or the pseudogene TRBV3-2) to TRBJ2-7, with TRBD1 matching over 7 bases. With V trimmed by 0 bases and J by 1 base, 9 bases remained unmatched. Germline CDR1 LGHDT, CDR2 YNNKEL (reference sequence). CDR3 length: 17 residues. The CDR3 nucleotides read TGTGCCAGCAGCCAAGATGCAGGGGGTATTTCTTCCTACGAGCAGTACTTC. Protein: CASSQDAGGISSYEQYF.

J is TRBJ1-2 and V is TRBV10-3; TRBD1 matches at 7 bases. Germline V lookup: CDR1 ENHRY, CDR2 SYGVKD. The CDR3 is made up of 14 amino acids. V lost 9 bases, J lost 4 bases, and 11 bases stayed unmatched. Written as DNA, the CDR3 is TGTGCCATTAACCCCGGGACAGCAGCCTATGGCTACACCTTC. This encodes CAINPGTAAYGYTF.

The chain uses TRBV19 and TRBJ1-6; 8 bases match TRBD1. Germline V gene sequence: CDR1 LNHDA, CDR2 SQIVND (reference sequence). With 6 bases clipped from V and 1 base from J, the junction kept 2 bases outside the gene matches. The CDR3 is 15 residues long. This CDR3 reads CASRRDRSYNSPLHF. CDR3 sequence (DNA): TGTGCCAGTAGGAGGGACAGGTCCTATAATTCACCCCTCCACTTT.

CDR3 nucleotides: TGCGCCAGCAGCCATGGCGGGAGTTTCGGGGAGCTGTTTTTT. It translates to CASSHGGSFGELFF. The chain combines TRBV4-1 with TRBJ2-2; 7 bases fit TRBD2. CDR3 length: 14 residues. Germline V CDR1 and CDR2: MGHRA, YSYEKL. V lost 3 bases, J lost 7 bases, and 5 bases stayed unmatched.

This chain connects TRBV7-3 to TRBJ1-3; unclear D gene. The CDR3 totals 18 residues. Germline V gives CDR1 SGHTA, CDR2 FQGTGA. The V gene lost 8 bases and the J gene lost 0 bases, with 23 bases spanning the gap. The CDR3 sequence: CASVALLDPRPSGNTIYF. The CDR3 DNA is TGTGCCAGCGTCGCTCTGCTAGACCCCCGACCCTCTGGAAACACCATATATTTT. The full variable domain, completed using reference TRBV7-3 and TRBJ1-3, is GAGVSQTPSNKVTEKGKYVELRCDPISGHTALYWYRQSLGQGPEFLIYFQGTGAADDSGLPNDRFFAVRPEGSVSTLKIQRTERGDSAVYLCASVALLDPRPSGNTIYFGEGSWLTVV.

The chain joins TRBV7-8 to TRBJ2-7, with 7 bases lining up with TRBD1. This CDR3 has 14 residues. J lost 2 bases, V lost 4 bases, and 5 bases had no gene match. Germline-derived CDR1 and CDR2 are SGHVS and FQNEAQ. The CDR3 sequence is CASSSRTGTYEQYF. CDR3 in DNA: TGTGCCAGCAGCTCCCGGACAGGAACCTACGAGCAGTACTTC.

The rearrangement uses TRBV7-9 and TRBJ2-7; D not certain. The CDR3 length is 14 residues. Trimming left V 2 bases short and J 1 base short, with 9 bases between. CDR1 is SEHNR, CDR2 FQNEAQ, per germline (reference sequence). This chain's CDR3 is CASSLPSGSYEQYF. CDR3 DNA sequence: TGTGCCAGCAGCTTACCGTCAGGTTCCTACGAGCAGTACTTC.

The J gene is TRBJ1-5, the V gene TRBV7-9, with D hard to call. The CDR3 sequence is 13 residues long. Germline V gene lookup returns CDR1 SEHNR and CDR2 FQNEAQ (reference sequence). V was pared by 5 bases and J by 6 bases, with 11 bases between. CDR3: CASSDYPGQPQHF. The CDR3 DNA reads as TGTGCCAGCAGCGACTATCCCGGTCAGCCCCAGCATTTT.

This clone was detected once. The gene calls are TRBV7-8 and TRBJ2-3; D remains unclear. Trimming left V 6 bases short and J 0 bases short, with 13 bases between. Per germline, CDR1 SGHVS and CDR2 FQNEAQ. CDR3 length: 15 amino acids. The CDR3 sequence is CASRNTPRSTDTQYF. CDR3 DNA sequence: TGTGCCAGCAGAAACACCCCCCGTAGCACAGATACGCAGTATTTT.

This chain links TRBV2 with TRBJ2-7, with TRBD1 as a possible D gene (6 bases). The germline gives CDR1 SNHLY, CDR2 FYNNEI. This CDR3 has 12 residues. Between the trimmed V and J ends, which lost 11 bases and 0 bases, there was a span of 11 bases. CDR3 sequence reads: CAAGGFSYEQYF. CDR3 DNA sequence: TGTGCCGCTGGGGGCTTCTCCTACGAGCAGTACTTC.